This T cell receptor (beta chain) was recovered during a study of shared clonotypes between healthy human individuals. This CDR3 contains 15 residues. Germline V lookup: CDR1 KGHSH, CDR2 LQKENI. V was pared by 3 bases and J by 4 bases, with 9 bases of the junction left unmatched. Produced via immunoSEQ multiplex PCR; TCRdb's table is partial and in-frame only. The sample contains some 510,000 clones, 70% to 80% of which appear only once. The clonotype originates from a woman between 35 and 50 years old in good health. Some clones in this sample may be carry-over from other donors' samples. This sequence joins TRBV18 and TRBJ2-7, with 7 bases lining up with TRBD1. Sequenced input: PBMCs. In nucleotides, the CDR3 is TGTGCCAGCTCACCCCCTGTTAAACAGGGGTACGAGCAGTACTTC. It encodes CASSPPVKQGYEQYF. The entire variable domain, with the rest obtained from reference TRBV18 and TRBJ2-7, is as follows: NAGVMQNPRHLVRRRGQEARLRCSPMKGHSHVYWYRQLPEEGLKFMVYLQKENIIDESGMPKERFSAEFPKEGPSILRIQQVVRGDSAAYFCASSPPVKQGYEQYFGPGTRLTVT.